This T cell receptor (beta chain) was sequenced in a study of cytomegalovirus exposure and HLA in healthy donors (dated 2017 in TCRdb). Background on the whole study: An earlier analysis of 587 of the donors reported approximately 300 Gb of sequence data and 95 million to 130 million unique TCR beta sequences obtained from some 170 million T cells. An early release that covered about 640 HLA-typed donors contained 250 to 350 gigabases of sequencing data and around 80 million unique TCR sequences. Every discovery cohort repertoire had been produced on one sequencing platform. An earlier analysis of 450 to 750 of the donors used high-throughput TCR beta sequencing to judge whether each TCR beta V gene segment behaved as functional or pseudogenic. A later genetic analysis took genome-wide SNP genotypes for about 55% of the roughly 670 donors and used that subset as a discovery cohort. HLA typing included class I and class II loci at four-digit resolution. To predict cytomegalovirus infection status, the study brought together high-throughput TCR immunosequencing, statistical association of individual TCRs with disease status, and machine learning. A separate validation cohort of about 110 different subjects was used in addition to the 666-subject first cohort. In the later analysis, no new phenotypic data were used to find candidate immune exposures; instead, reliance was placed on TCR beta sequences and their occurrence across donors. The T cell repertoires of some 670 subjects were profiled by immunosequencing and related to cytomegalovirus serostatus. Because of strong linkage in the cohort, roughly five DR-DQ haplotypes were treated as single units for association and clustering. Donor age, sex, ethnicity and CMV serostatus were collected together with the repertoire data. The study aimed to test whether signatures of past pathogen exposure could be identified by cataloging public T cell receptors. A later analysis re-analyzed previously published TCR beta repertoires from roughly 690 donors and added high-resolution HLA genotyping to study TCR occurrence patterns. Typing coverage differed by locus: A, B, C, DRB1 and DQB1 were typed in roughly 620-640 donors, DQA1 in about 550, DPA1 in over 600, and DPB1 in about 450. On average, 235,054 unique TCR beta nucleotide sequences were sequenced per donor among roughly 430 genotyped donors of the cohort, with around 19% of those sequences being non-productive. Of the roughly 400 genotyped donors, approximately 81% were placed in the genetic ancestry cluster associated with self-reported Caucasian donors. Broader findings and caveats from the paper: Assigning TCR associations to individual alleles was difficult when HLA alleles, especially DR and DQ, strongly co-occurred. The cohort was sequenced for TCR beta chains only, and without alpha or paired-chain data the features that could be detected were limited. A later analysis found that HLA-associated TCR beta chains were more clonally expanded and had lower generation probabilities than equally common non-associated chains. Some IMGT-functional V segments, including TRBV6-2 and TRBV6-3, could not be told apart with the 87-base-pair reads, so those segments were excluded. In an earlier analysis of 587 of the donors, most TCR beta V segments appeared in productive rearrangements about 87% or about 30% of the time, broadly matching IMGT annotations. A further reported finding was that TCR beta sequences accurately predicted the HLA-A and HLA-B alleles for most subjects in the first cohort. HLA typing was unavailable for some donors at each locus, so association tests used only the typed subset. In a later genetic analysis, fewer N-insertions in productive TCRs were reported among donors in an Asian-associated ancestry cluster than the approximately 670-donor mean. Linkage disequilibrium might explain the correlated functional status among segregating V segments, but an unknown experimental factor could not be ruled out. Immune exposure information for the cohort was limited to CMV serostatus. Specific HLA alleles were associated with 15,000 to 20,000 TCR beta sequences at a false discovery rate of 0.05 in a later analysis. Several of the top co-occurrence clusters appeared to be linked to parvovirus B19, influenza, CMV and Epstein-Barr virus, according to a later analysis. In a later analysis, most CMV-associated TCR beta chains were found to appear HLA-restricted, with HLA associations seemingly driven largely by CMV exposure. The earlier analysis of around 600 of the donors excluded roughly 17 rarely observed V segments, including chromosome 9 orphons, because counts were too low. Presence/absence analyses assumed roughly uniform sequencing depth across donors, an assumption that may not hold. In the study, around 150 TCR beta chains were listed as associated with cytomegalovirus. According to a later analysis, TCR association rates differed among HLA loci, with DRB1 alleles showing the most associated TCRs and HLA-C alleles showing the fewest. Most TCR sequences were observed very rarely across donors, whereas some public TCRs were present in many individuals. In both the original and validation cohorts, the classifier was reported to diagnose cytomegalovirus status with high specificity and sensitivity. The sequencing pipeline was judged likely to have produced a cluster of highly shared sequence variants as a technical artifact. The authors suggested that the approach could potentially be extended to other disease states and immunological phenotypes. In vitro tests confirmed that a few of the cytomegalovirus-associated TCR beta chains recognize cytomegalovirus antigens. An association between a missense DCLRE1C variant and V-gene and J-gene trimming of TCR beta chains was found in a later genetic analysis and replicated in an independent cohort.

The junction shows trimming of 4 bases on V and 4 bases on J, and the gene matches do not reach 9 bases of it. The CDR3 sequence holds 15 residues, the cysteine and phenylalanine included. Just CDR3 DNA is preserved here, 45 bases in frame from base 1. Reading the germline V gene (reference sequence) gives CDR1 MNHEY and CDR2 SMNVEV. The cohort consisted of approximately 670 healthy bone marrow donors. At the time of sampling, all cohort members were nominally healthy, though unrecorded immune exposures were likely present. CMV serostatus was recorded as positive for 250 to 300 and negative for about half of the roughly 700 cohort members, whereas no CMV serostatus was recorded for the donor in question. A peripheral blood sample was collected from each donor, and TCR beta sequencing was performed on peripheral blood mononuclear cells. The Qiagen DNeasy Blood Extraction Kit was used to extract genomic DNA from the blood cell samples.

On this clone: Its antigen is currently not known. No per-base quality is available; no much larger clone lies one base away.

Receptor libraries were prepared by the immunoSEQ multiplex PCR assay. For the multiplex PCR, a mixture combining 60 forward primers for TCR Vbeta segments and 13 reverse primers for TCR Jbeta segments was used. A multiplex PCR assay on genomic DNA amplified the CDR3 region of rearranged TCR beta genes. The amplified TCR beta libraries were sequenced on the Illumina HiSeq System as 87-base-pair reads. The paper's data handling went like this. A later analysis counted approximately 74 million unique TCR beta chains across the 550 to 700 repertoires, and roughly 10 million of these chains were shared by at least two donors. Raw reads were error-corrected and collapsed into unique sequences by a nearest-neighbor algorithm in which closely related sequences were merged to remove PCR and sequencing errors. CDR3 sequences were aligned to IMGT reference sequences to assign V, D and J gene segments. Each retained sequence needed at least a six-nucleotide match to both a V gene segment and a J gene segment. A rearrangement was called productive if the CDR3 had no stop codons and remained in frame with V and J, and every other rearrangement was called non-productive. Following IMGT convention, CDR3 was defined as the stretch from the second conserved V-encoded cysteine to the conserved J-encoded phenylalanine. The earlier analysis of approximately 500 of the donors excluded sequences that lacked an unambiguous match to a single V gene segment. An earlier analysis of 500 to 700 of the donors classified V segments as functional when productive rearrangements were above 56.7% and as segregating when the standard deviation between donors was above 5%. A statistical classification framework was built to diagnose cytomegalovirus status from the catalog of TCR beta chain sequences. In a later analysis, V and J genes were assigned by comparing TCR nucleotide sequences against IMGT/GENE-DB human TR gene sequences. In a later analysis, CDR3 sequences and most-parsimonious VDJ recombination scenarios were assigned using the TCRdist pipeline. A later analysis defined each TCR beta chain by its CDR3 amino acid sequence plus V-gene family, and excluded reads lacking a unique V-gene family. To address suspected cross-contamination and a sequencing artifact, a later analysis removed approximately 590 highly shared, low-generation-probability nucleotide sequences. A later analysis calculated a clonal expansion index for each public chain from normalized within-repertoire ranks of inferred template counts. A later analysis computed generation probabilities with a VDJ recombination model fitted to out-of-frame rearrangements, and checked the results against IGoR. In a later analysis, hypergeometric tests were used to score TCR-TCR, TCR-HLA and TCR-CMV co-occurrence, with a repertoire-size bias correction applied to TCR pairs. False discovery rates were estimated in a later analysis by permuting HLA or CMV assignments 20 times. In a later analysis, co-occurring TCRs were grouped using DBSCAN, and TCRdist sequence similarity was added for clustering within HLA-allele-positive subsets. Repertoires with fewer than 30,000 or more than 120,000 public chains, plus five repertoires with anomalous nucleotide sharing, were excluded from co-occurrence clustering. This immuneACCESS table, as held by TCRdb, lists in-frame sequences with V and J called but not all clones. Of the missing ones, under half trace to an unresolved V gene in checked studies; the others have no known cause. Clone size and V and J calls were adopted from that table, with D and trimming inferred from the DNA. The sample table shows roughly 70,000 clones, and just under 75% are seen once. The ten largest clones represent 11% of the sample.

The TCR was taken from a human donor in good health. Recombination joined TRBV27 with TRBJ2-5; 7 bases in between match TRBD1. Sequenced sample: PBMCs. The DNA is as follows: TGTGCCAGCAGTTCCTACAGGGGTGCTGGAGAGACCCAGTACTTC. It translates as CASSSYRGAGETQYF.